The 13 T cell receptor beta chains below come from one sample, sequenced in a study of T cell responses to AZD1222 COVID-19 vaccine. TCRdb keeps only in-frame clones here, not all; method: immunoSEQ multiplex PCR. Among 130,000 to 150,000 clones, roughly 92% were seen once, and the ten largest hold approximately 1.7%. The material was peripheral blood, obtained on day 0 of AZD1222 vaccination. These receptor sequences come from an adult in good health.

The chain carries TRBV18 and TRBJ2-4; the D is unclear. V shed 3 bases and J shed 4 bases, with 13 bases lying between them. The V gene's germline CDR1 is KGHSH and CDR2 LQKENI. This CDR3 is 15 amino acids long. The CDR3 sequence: CASSPLPDGKNIQYF. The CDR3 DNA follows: TGTGCCAGCTCACCCCTACCCGACGGAAAAAACATTCAGTACTTC.

This chain's CDR3 is CASSLYPAGAANTGELFF. CDR3 nucleotides: TGTGCCAGCAGTTTATATCCAGCGGGAGCCGCGAACACCGGGGAGCTGTTTTTT. The chain carries TRBV28 and TRBJ2-2; 8 positions agree with TRBD2. The CDR3 loop spans 18 amino acids. After removal of 1 base from V and 0 bases from J, the junction contained 7 bases not matched to a gene. The germline CDR1 and CDR2 sequences are MDHEN and SYDVKM. Supplemented by reference TRBV28 and TRBJ2-2, the full variable domain reads DVKVTQSSRYLVKRTGEKVFLECVQDMDHENMFWYRQDPGLGLRLIYFSYDVKMKEKGDIPEGYSVSREKKERFSLILESASTNQTSMYLCASSLYPAGAANTGELFFGEGSRLTVL.

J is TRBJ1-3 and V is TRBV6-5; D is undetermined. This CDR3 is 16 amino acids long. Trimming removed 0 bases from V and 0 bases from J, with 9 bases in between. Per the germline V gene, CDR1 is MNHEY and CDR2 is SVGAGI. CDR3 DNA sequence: TGTGCCAGCAGTTACTCGCGGCGGAGCTCTGGAAACACCATATATTTT. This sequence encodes CASSYSRRSSGNTIYF.

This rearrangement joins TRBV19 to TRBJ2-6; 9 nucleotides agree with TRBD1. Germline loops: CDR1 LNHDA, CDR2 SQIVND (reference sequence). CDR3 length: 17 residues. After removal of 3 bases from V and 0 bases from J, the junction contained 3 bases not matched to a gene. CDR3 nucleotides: TGTGCCAGTAGTATTGGGACAGGGAGCTCTGGGGCCAACGTCCTGACTTTC. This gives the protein CASSIGTGSSGANVLTF.

The CDR3 DNA sequence: TGTGCCTGGGCAGTAAATGAAAAACTGTTTTTT. The encoded protein is CAWAVNEKLFF. The chain recombines TRBV30 with TRBJ1-4; the D is unclear. This CDR3 has 11 amino acids. CDR1 and CDR2 from the germline V gene are GTSNPN and SVGIG (reference sequence). Deletions cut 5 bases from V and 5 bases from J, with 6 bases between.

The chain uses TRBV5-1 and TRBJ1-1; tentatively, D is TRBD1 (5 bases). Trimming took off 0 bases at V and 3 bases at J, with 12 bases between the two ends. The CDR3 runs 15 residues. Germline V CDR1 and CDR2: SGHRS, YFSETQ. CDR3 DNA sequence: TGCGCCAGCAGCTTGGGTGACGTGGGGCACACTGAAGCTTTCTTT. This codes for CASSLGDVGHTEAFF. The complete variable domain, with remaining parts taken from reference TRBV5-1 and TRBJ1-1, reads KAGVTQTPRYLIKTRGQQVTLSCSPISGHRSVSWYQQTPGQGLQFLFEYFSETQRNKGNFPGRFSGRQFSNSRSEMNVSTLELGDSALYLCASSLGDVGHTEAFFGQGTRLTVV.

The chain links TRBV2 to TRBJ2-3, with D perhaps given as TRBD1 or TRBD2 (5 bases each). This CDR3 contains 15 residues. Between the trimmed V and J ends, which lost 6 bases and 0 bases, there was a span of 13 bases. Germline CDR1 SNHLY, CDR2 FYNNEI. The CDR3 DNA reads TGTGCCAGCAGGAGGGGAGACCTCAGCACAGATACGCAGTATTTT. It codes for CASRRGDLSTDTQYF.

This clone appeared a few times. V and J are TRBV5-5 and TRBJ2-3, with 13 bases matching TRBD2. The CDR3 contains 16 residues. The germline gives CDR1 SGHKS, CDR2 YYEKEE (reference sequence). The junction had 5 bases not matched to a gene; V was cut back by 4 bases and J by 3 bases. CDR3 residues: CASSGGTSGKTDTQYF. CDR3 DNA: TGTGCCAGCAGCGGTGGGACTAGCGGGAAGACAGATACGCAGTATTTT.

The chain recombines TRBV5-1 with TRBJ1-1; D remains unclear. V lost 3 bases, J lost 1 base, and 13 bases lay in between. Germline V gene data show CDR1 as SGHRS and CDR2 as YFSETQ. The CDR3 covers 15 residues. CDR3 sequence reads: CASSSTLQRNTEAFF. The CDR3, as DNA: TGCGCCAGCAGCTCCACCCTACAGAGGAACACTGAAGCTTTCTTT.

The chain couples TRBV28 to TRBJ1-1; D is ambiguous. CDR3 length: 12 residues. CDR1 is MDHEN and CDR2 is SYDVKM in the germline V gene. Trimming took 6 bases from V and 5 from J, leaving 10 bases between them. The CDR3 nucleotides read TGTGCCAGCAGGGGCGGGAGGACTGAAGCTTTCTTT. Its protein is CASRGGRTEAFF.

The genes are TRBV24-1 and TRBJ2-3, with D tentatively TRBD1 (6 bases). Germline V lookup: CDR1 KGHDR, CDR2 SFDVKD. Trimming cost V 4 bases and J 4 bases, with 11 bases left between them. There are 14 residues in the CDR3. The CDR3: CATSDPRGADTQYF. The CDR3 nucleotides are TGTGCCACCAGTGACCCCAGGGGAGCAGATACGCAGTATTTT.

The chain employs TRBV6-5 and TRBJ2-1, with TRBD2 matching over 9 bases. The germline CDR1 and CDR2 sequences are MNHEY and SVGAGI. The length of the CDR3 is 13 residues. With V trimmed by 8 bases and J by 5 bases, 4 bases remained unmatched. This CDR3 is CASGLAFHNEQFF. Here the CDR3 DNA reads TGTGCCAGCGGACTAGCGTTTCACAATGAGCAGTTCTTC.

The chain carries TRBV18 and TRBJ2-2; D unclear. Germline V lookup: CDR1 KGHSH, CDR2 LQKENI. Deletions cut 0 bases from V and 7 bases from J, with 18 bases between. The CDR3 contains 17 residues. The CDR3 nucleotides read TGTGCCAGCTCACCACCGACTGCGAGGTCATACGGCGGGGAGCTGTTTTTT. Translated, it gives CASSPPTARSYGGELFF. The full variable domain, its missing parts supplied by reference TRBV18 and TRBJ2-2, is NAGVMQNPRHLVRRRGQEARLRCSPMKGHSHVYWYRQLPEEGLKFMVYLQKENIIDESGMPKERFSAEFPKEGPSILRIQQVVRGDSAAYFCASSPPTARSYGGELFFGEGSRLTVL.